This T cell receptor (beta chain) emerged from a study of cytomegalovirus exposure and HLA in healthy donors. The study, taken as a whole, reports: CMV antigen specificity of a few CMV-associated chains was confirmed in vitro. Later on, an analysis showed TCR association rates differing by HLA locus, with DRB1 the most and HLA-C the fewest.

Remarks on this clone: Antigen specificity is unknown. This CDR3 is also generated by other DNA sequences in the sample.

Use of 60 Vbeta and 13 Jbeta primers characterized the PCR. TCRdb keeps only in-frame clones here, not all; method: immunoSEQ multiplex PCR. The sample holds 95,000 to 100,000 clones; approximately 77% are singletons and the top ten take approximately 8%. V was clipped by 2 bases and J by 7 bases, with 8 bases between them. CDR3 length: 12 amino acids. CDR1 and CDR2 (germline): MDHEN, SYDVKM. Sequencing was done on a sample of PBMCs. The receptor comes from a female donor in good health and CMV-seronegative. The rearrangement joins TRBV28 to TRBJ1-1; D unclear. DNA of the CDR3: TGTGCCAGCAGTTTACACCTAAATGAAGCTTTCTTT. Encoded protein: CASSLHLNEAFF.